Sequencing of this TCR beta chain was carried out in a study of CD4 T cells in relation to SARS-CoV-2 and coronaviruses. TCRdb keeps only in-frame clones here, not all; method: immunoSEQ multiplex PCR. The table records 15,000 to 20,000 clones, just under 80% of them present only once. The unexposed donors gave CD4+ T cells in about 2010-2019, prior to COVID-19. The cells were cultured for 10 days before CD4+ T cells were isolated. As to this clone: The antigen remains unidentified.

With 1 base removed from V and 5 bases from J, the gap between germline ends came to 12 bases. CDR1 is SGHTA and CDR2 is FQGNSA in the germline V gene. The CDR3 contains 14 residues. This TCR was recovered from a human donor in good health. This chain uses TRBV7-2 with TRBJ2-7; tentative D call: TRBD1 (5 bases). The sequenced sample consisted of CD4+ T cells from PBMCs, cultured in vitro. Written as DNA, the CDR3 is TGTGCCAGCAGCTTAGGACAGAGTGTCCACGAGCAGTACTTC. Its protein product is CASSLGQSVHEQYF.